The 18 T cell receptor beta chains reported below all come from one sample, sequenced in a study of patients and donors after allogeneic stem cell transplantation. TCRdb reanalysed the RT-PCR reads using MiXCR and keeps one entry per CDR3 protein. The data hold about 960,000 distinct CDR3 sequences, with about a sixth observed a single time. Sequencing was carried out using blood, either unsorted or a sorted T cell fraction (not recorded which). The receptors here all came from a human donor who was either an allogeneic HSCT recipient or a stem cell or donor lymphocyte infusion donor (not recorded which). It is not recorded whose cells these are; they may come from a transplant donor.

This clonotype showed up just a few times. CDR3 in amino acids: CASSLEANISPLHF. The CDR3, as DNA: TGTGCCAGCAGCTTAGAGGCTAACATCTCACCCCTCCACTTT. The chain employs TRBV7-2 and TRBJ1-6; D gene uncertain. Between the trimmed V and J ends, which lost 1 base and 10 bases, there was a span of 11 bases. The length of the CDR3 is 14 residues. Per the germline V gene, CDR1 is SGHTA and CDR2 is FQGNSA.

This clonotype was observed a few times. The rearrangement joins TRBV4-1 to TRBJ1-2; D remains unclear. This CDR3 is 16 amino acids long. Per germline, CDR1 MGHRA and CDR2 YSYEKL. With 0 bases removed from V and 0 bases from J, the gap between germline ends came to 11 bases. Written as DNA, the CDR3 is TGCGCCAGCAGCCAAGATCCGGGAACTACTAACTATGGCTACACCTTC. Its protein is CASSQDPGTTNYGYTF.

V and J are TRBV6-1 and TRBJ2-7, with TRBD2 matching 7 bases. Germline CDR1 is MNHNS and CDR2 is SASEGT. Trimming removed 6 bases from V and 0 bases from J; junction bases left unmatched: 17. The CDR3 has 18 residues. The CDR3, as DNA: TGTGCCAGCAGACACCTTATCGCTAGCGGCACCCACTCCTACGAGCAGTACTTC. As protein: CASRHLIASGTHSYEQYF.

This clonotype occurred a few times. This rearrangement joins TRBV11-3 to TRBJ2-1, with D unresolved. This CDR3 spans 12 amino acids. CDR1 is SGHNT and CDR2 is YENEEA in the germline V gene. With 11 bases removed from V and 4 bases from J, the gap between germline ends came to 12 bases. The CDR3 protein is CALSPPYNEQFF. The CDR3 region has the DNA TGTGCCCTCAGTCCCCCGTACAATGAGCAGTTCTTC.

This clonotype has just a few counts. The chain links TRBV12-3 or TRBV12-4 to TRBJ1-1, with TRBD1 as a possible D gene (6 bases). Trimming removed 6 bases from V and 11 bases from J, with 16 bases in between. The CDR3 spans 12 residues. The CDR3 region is CASRGQGRGAFF. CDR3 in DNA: TGTGCCAGCAGGGGGCAGGGGAGGGGGGCTTTCTTT.

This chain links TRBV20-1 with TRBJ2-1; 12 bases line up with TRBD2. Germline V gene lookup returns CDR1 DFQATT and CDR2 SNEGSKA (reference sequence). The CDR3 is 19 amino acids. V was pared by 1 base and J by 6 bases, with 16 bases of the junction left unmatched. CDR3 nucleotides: TGCAGTGCTAGAGGGGCTAGCGGGAGGGAAATAACTCCCCCCAATGAGCAGTTCTTC. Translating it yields CSARGASGREITPPNEQFF.

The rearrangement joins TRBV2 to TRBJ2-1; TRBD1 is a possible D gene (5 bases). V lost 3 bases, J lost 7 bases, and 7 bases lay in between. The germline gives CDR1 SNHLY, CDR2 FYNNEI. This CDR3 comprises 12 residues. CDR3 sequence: CASSEGRNEQFF. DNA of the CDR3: TGTGCCAGCAGTGAGGGGCGGAATGAGCAGTTCTTC.

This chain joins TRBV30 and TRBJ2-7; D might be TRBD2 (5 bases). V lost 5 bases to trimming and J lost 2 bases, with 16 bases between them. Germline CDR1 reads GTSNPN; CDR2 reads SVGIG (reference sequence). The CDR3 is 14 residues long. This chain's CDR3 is CAWGPGVHPYEQYF. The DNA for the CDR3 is TGTGCCTGGGGACCCGGGGTCCACCCCTACGAGCAGTACTTC.

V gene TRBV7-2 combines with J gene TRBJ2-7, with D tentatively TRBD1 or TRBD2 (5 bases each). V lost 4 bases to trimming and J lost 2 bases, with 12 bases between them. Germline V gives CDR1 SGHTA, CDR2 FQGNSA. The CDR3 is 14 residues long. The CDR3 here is CASSSTGTTYEQYF. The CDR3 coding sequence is TGTGCCAGCAGCTCTACCGGGACCACCTACGAGCAGTACTTC.

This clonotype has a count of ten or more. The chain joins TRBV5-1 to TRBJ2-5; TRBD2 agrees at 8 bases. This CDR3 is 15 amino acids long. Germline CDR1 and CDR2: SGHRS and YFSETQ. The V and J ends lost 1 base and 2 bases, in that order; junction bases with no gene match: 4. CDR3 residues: CASSLLAGDQETQYF. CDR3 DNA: TGCGCCAGCAGCTTGCTAGCGGGTGATCAAGAGACCCAGTACTTC.

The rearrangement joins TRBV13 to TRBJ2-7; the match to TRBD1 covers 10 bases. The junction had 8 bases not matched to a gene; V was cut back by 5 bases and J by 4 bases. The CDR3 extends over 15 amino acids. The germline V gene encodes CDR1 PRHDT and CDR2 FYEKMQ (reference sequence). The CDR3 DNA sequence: TGTGCCAGCAGCAACCAACCGGGACAGGGGTACGAGCAGTACTTC. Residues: CASSNQPGQGYEQYF.

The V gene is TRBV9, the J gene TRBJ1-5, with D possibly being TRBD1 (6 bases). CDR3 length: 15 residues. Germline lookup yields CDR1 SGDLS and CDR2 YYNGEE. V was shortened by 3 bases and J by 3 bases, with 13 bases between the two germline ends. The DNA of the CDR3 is TGTGCCAGCAGCGGAGGGGGGGCCTTCAATCAGCCCCAGCATTTT. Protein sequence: CASSGGGAFNQPQHF.

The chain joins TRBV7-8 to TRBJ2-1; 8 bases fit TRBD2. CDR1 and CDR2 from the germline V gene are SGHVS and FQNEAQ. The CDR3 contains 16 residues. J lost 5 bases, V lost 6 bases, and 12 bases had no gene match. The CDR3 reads CASRLLTAGGHNEQFF. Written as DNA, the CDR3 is TGTGCCAGCAGACTTCTCACGGCGGGAGGACACAATGAGCAGTTCTTC.

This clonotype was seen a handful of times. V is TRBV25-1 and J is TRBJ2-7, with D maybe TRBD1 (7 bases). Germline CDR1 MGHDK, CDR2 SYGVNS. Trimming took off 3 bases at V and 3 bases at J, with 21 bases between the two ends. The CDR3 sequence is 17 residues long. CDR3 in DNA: TGTGCCAGCAGTGACCCTAGGGGGCGCGGGACTTTCTACGAGCAGTACTTC. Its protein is CASSDPRGRGTFYEQYF.

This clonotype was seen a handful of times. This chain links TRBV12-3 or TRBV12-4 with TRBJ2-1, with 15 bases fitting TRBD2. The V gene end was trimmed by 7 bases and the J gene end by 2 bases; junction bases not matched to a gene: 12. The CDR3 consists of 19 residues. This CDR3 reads CASITYGTSGRFPYNEQFF. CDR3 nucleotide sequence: TGTGCCAGCATCACTTACGGGACTAGCGGGAGGTTCCCCTACAATGAGCAGTTCTTC.

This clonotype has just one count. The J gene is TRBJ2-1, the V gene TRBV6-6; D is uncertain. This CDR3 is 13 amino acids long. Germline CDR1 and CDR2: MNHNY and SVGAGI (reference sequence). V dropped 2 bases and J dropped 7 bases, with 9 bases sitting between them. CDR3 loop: CASSYRSGNEQFF. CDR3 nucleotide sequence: TGTGCCAGCAGTTACAGGTCTGGAAATGAGCAGTTCTTC.

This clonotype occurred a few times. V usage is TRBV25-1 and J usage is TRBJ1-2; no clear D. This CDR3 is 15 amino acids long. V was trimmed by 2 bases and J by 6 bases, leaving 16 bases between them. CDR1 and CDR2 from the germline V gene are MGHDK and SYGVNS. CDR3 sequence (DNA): TGTGCCAGCAGTGAACACCAAGTCGGATACCATGGCTACACCTTC. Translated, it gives CASSEHQVGYHGYTF.

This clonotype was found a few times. The CDR3 coding sequence is TGCGCCAGCAGCTTAAACCTAGCGGGGATCCCCCAAGAGACCCAGTACTTC. The encoded protein is CASSLNLAGIPQETQYF. V usage is TRBV5-1 and J usage is TRBJ2-5; 9 bases fit TRBD2. Per the germline V gene, CDR1 is SGHRS and CDR2 is YFSETQ. V was pared by 2 bases and J by 1 base, with 9 bases of the junction left unmatched. The CDR3 length is 17 residues.